The entry that follows covers one T cell receptor beta chain sequence. The target antigen is unknown. V was pared by 0 bases and J by 1 base, with 2 bases of the junction left unmatched. Germline loops: CDR1 SGHDT, CDR2 YYEEEE. This CDR3 is 15 amino acids long. Produced via immunoSEQ multiplex PCR; TCRdb's table is partial and in-frame only. The repertoire holds about 110,000 clones, with about nine tenths as singletons. The entry originates in a study of T cell responses to AZD1222 COVID-19 vaccine. Study observations and caveats: Regions left unmutated in variants are reportedly the target of nearly half of spike-specific TCRs. Along spike, vaccine-associated CD4 TCRs were found throughout, with dominance at 160-218 and 743-854. Clonal diversity may have been underestimated, and the donors were mostly white British, with more females than males.

The sequence came from an adult in good health. The chain is built from TRBV5-6 and TRBJ2-7, with 9 bases matching TRBD2. The material sequenced was peripheral blood, taken on day 0 of AZD1222 vaccination. CDR3 protein: CASSLALAGSYEQYF. The CDR3 region has the DNA TGTGCCAGCAGCTTGGCCCTAGCGGGATCCTACGAGCAGTACTTC. Drawing the rest from reference TRBV5-6 and TRBJ2-7, the complete variable domain is DAGVTQSPTHLIKTRGQQVTLRCSPKSGHDTVSWYQQALGQGPQFIFQYYEEEERQRGNFPDRFSGHQFPNYSSELNVNALLLGDSALYLCASSLALAGSYEQYFGPGTRLTVT.